The next 30 T cell receptor beta chains were all read from a single sample in a study of T cells expressing NK-cell markers (TCRdb year 2020). The library was obtained by 5' RACE. The sequencing machine was an Illumina HiSeq 2000. Each CDR3 protein sequence appears as one entry after TCRdb reprocessed the reads, and no DNA is included. In this sample's table one finds about 440,000 distinct CDR3 sequences. The ten largest make up 7.3% of the sample. The sequenced material came from blood T cells: a sorted CD56 or NKG2C T cell subset, CD4+ or CD8+ T cells, or bulk PBMC T cells (not recorded which). The origin of the receptors is a woman between 18 and 70 years old in good health.

V gene TRBV20-1 combines with J gene TRBJ1-6; the TCRdb call, TRBD1, lacks DNA for checking. Germline CDR1 DFQATT, CDR2 SNEGSKA (reference sequence). This CDR3 region has 15 residues. The CDR3 reads CSARDQDRGSSPLHF.

The CDR3 loop reads CSAKTGATDTQYF. V is TRBV20-1 and J is TRBJ2-3; TCRdb designates TRBD1, a call that cannot be tested without DNA. This CDR3 comprises 13 residues. The germline gives CDR1 DFQATT, CDR2 SNEGSKA (reference sequence).

The chain combines TRBV20-1 with TRBJ2-5; TCRdb outputs TRBD2, but without DNA this stays unchecked. The CDR3 is 15 amino acids. Germline V gene lookup returns CDR1 DFQATT and CDR2 SNEGSKA (reference sequence). This CDR3 reads CSATTGTSPQETQYF.

The chain recombines TRBV5-1 with TRBJ1-1; TCRdb selects TRBD1, and the lack of DNA leaves this call unchecked. Germline V CDR1 and CDR2: SGHRS, YFSETQ. CDR3 length: 16 residues. CDR3 sequence reads: CASSAGQGTMNTEAFF.

The rearrangement joins TRBV20-1 to TRBJ2-1. The CDR3 covers 14 residues. Germline assignment: CDR1 DFQATT and CDR2 SNEGSKA (reference sequence). The CDR3: CSARDIVVYNEQFF.

The J gene is TRBJ1-2, the V gene TRBV6-2 or TRBV6-3; absent DNA, TCRdb's TRBD1 call cannot be checked. The CDR3 is 14 residues long. Per germline, CDR1 MNHEY and CDR2 SVGEGT. The CDR3 sequence is CASKKGQNNYGYTF.

Here the CDR3 reads CASNSGQGLTNYGYTF. The chain has TRBV12-3 or TRBV12-4 and TRBJ1-2; the TCRdb call, TRBD1, lacks DNA for checking. This CDR3 contains 16 residues.

V is TRBV12-3 or TRBV12-4 and J is TRBJ2-6; without DNA, the TCRdb call of TRBD2 cannot be checked. The CDR3 covers 15 residues. CDR3 sequence: CASIRGLGGANVLTF.

CDR3 amino acids: CASGYVNEKLFF. V gene TRBV12-3 or TRBV12-4 combines with J gene TRBJ1-4. The CDR3 is made up of 12 amino acids.

This chain connects TRBV19 to TRBJ1-3. The CDR3 totals 17 residues. Looked up from germline, CDR1 is LNHDA and CDR2 is SQIVND (reference sequence). This chain's CDR3 is CASSIDPSGSSGNTIYF.

The chain employs TRBV7-2 and TRBJ1-5. The germline gives CDR1 SGHTA, CDR2 FQGNSA. CDR3 length: 14 residues. The CDR3 sequence: CASSLVGLGQPQHF.

V usage is TRBV7-2 and J usage is TRBJ2-2; TCRdb designates TRBD1, a call that cannot be tested without DNA. The CDR3 loop spans 15 amino acids. Germline V CDR1 and CDR2: SGHTA, FQGNSA. This CDR3 is CASSLWDRGTGELFF.

V and J are TRBV10-3 and TRBJ2-4. The germline V gene encodes CDR1 ENHRY and CDR2 SYGVKD. This CDR3 comprises 13 residues. CDR3 region: CAHRGVAKNIQYF.

J is TRBJ2-3 and V is TRBV9; no DNA is available, so the TRBD1 call from TCRdb remains unchecked. Germline V gene data show CDR1 as SGDLS and CDR2 as YYNGEE. This CDR3 contains 17 residues. The CDR3 is CASSPHTGQGGTDTQYF.

This CDR3 is CSARDSATGVNYGYTF. The gene calls are TRBV20-1 and TRBJ1-2; TCRdb names TRBD1, which stays unverified in the absence of DNA. The CDR3 is made up of 16 amino acids. The V gene's germline CDR1 is DFQATT and CDR2 SNEGSKA (reference sequence).

The chain links TRBV12-5 to TRBJ1-5; the D call of TRBD1 rests on TCRdb alone, since no DNA is present to check it. From germline, CDR1 is LGHNT and CDR2 FRNRAP. The CDR3 loop spans 16 amino acids. CDR3 protein: CASASDTRDSNQPQHF.

This chain joins TRBV12-3 or TRBV12-4 and TRBJ2-1; TCRdb lists TRBD2, though no DNA is available to test this call. The CDR3 runs 16 residues. The CDR3 sequence is CASSLGEGSAYNEQFF.

The chain carries TRBV29-1 and TRBJ1-1; lacking DNA, the TRBD1 call made by TCRdb goes unchecked. CDR3 length: 15 amino acids. Germline V gene lookup returns CDR1 SQVTM and CDR2 ANQGSEA. This CDR3 reads CSVETLDRGGTEAFF.

The chain joins TRBV20-1 to TRBJ2-2; there is no DNA to check the TCRdb D call of TRBD1. The CDR3 has 14 amino acids. Germline values: CDR1 DFQATT, CDR2 SNEGSKA (reference sequence). CDR3 amino acids: CSAGGGYRTGELFF.

V is TRBV7-9 and J is TRBJ2-2. CDR1 and CDR2 from the germline V gene are SEHNR and FQNEAQ (reference sequence). This CDR3 region has 13 residues. The CDR3 protein is CASSSELSGELFF.

The chain is built from TRBV28 and TRBJ1-2; the TRBD1 assignment by TCRdb is unverifiable without DNA. This CDR3 is built from 14 residues. The germline V gene encodes CDR1 MDHEN and CDR2 SYDVKM. This chain's CDR3 is CASSHPEGVYGYTF.

The V gene is TRBV12-3 or TRBV12-4, the J gene TRBJ2-1; TCRdb designates TRBD1, a call that cannot be tested without DNA. The CDR3 is 14 residues long. The CDR3: CASSLYRAGNEQFF.

V usage is TRBV15 and J usage is TRBJ2-5; TCRdb gives TRBD2 as the D gene, but with no DNA this cannot be confirmed. The CDR3 extends over 16 amino acids. The germline V gene encodes CDR1 LNHNV and CDR2 YYDKDF (reference sequence). CDR3 region: CATSRAGQRTQETQYF. The full variable domain, with the rest looked up from reference TRBV15 and TRBJ2-5, is DAMVIQNPRYQVTQFGKPVTLSCSQTLNHNVMYWYQQKSSQAPKLLFHYYDKDFNNEADTPDNFQSRRPNTSFCFLDIRSPGLGDTAMYLCATSRAGQRTQETQYFGPGTRLLVL.

This chain uses TRBV19 with TRBJ2-1; checking the TCRdb D call of TRBD1 is not possible without DNA. Germline V CDR1 and CDR2: LNHDA, SQIVND (reference sequence). The CDR3 length is 14 residues. The chain's CDR3 is CASSIAGTYNEQFF.

The rearrangement uses TRBV6-9 and TRBJ2-4. Germline V lookup: CDR1 MNHGY, CDR2 SVAAGI. The CDR3 consists of 16 residues. CDR3 sequence reads: CASRFGKILAKNIQYF.

CDR3 in amino acids: CASKEVGELFF. The genes are TRBV12-3 or TRBV12-4 and TRBJ2-2. The CDR3 runs 11 residues.

V gene TRBV20-1 combines with J gene TRBJ2-5; TCRdb indicates TRBD1, and absent DNA this call remains unverified. The CDR3 consists of 15 residues. Per the germline V gene, CDR1 is DFQATT and CDR2 is SNEGSKA (reference sequence). The CDR3 spells CSARHQGRIQETQYF.

This chain uses TRBV9 with TRBJ1-3. In germline, CDR1 is SGDLS, CDR2 YYNGEE. CDR3 length: 15 residues. The CDR3 loop is CASSDQGPSGNTIYF.

This chain's CDR3 is CASRPDLTGELFF. The J gene is TRBJ2-2, the V gene TRBV5-1. Germline loops: CDR1 SGHRS, CDR2 YFSETQ. CDR3 size: 13 residues.

The CDR3 loop reads CASSHPSGGGPGELFF. The V gene is TRBV4-2, the J gene TRBJ2-2; TCRdb returns TRBD1, unconfirmable since there is no DNA. This CDR3 has 16 amino acids. The germline gives CDR1 LGHNA, CDR2 YNFKEQ.